The TCR beta chain described here comes from a study of T cells in Graves' hyperthyroidism and ophthalmopathy. Whole-study results and caveats: The model predicted ophthalmopathy a median roughly six months before onset.

V lost 6 bases and J lost 0, with 14 bases in between. The germline V gene encodes CDR1 SGHTA and CDR2 FQGNSA. The CDR3 is 15 amino acids. This clonotype was counted many times. As yet, its antigen is unknown. RNA transcripts yielded amplified TCR beta CDR3 regions. HTBI primers drove first-round RT-PCR of the TCR CDR3. TCRdb re-analysed the multiplex PCR reads in MiXCR, keeping a single row per CDR3 protein. In the table there are about 570,000 distinct CDR3 sequences, 46% of which are singletons. This receptor was obtained from an adult woman with Graves' disease, either hyperthyroidism or ophthalmopathy (not recorded which). The chain has TRBV7-2 and TRBJ1-1; D ambiguous. The sample taken for sequencing was peripheral blood or thyroid tissue (not recorded which). This chain's CDR3 is CASRRSTVMNTEAFF. CDR3 coding DNA: TGTGCCAGCAGACGAAGTACAGTCATGAACACTGAAGCTTTCTTT.